This T cell receptor (beta chain) was documented in a study of CD8 T cells in ankylosing spondylitis. TCRdb processed the 5' RACE reads anew with MiXCR; each CDR3 protein has one entry. Of approximately 300,000 distinct CDR3 sequences listed, about 20% are singletons. V lost 9 bases and J 6 bases, leaving 8 bases between the germline ends. CDR3 size: 11 residues. Germline values: CDR1 KGHDR, CDR2 SFDVKD. Study conclusions and caveats: Disease-associated clones were reportedly significantly overrepresented in matched ankylosing spondylitis synovial fluid. There were earlier reports of some motif variants in reactive arthritis synovial fluid and blood. Clones that were linked to disease were CD8+ and were relatively rare in peripheral blood.

Notes on this clonotype: Its antigen remains unknown.

The receptor comes from a male donor with ankylosing spondylitis or in good health (not recorded which). The rearrangement links TRBV24-1 to TRBJ2-1; no firm D call. The material sequenced was blood, either unsorted or a sorted T cell fraction (not recorded which). CDR3 protein: CATGKGNEQFF. The CDR3 DNA reads as TGTGCCACCGGGAAGGGCAATGAGCAGTTCTTC.